This T cell receptor beta chain was obtained from a study of blood T cell repertoires in COVID-19. Study as a whole: COVID-19 samples from acute and convalescent phases originated in the United States, Italy and Spain.

Germline loops: CDR1 KGHDR, CDR2 SFDVKD. The J segment lost 7 bases and the V segment lost 9 bases, leaving 12 bases of the junction unmatched. The CDR3 totals 15 residues. Profiling relied on immunoSEQ multiplex PCR, and the TCRdb table lists in-frame clones only, not all of them. The profile shows tens of thousands of clones, around 90% of them singletons. The sequencing sample was made of peripheral blood. This clonotype was obtained from a man aged 50-60 years with active COVID-19. The rearrangement links TRBV24-1 to TRBJ2-7, with TRBD1 identical over 12 bases. CDR3 protein: CATRFQGQGADEQYF. DNA of the CDR3: TGTGCCACCCGCTTCCAGGGACAGGGGGCAGATGAGCAGTACTTC.